Each of the 11 T cell receptor beta chains below was sequenced from the same sample in a study of OX40 agonist ivuxolimab in advanced cancers. Profiling relied on immunoSEQ multiplex PCR, and the TCRdb table lists in-frame clones only, not all of them. The sample includes fewer than 85,000 clones, under 90% of them seen just once. Sequencing was performed on CD4+ or CD8+ T cells sorted from blood, taken in a trial of the OX40 agonist ivuxolimab. The source is an adult with an advanced solid tumor such as melanoma, head and neck, liver or kidney cancer.

The rearrangement uses TRBV6-5 and TRBJ2-7; 8 bases fit TRBD1. The CDR3 contains 12 residues. Germline CDR1 reads MNHEY; CDR2 reads SVGAGI. J was trimmed by 2 bases and V by 10 bases; bases with no gene match: 4. CDR3 DNA sequence: TGTGCCACCCGGGACAGGACCTACGAGCAGTACTTC. Protein sequence: CATRDRTYEQYF.

The CDR3 DNA reads TGTGCCAGCAGCAATCGAACAGGGGATCACAATGAGCAGTTCTTC. This codes for CASSNRTGDHNEQFF. The chain combines TRBV21-1 with TRBJ2-1; TRBD1 was called by the table and not checked on the DNA. TRBV21-1 is designated a pseudogene. There are 15 residues in the CDR3.

The chain combines TRBV27 with TRBJ2-1; TRBD1 matches at 8 bases. With 1 base clipped from V and 5 bases from J, the junction kept 7 bases outside the gene matches. This CDR3 has 16 residues. CDR1 is MNHEY, CDR2 SMNVEV, per germline (reference sequence). The CDR3 nucleotides read TGTGCCAGCAGTTTATTGGGGACAGGCCCCCACAATGAGCAGTTCTTC. Protein sequence: CASSLLGTGPHNEQFF.

The CDR3 sequence: CASSFWLYGELFF. As DNA, the CDR3 is TGTGCCAGCAGCTTTTGGCTCTACGGGGAGCTGTTTTTT. The gene calls are TRBV7-2 and TRBJ2-2; D unresolved. The germline CDR1 and CDR2 sequences are SGHTA and FQGNSA. V was pared by 3 bases and J by 7 bases, with 9 bases between. The CDR3 totals 13 residues.

The rearrangement links TRBV7-3 to TRBJ1-2; TRBD1 is a possible D gene (5 bases). This CDR3 spans 13 amino acids. The germline V gene encodes CDR1 SGHTA and CDR2 FQGTGA. V was pared by 3 bases and J by 3 bases, with 8 bases between. CDR3 amino acids: CASSFDRDYGYTF. Here the CDR3 DNA reads TGTGCCAGCAGCTTCGACAGAGACTATGGCTACACCTTC.

The chain employs TRBV18 and TRBJ2-6; D unclear. Germline lookup yields CDR1 KGHSH and CDR2 LQKENI. The CDR3 runs to 14 residues. The V gene lost 4 bases and the J gene lost 0 bases, with 4 bases spanning the gap. This CDR3 is CASSQSSGANVLTF. The CDR3 DNA reads as TGTGCCAGCTCACAAAGCTCTGGGGCCAACGTCCTGACTTTC.

V usage is TRBV5-1 and J usage is TRBJ2-3; 8 bases match TRBD1. CDR1 is SGHRS and CDR2 is YFSETQ in the germline V gene. V dropped 4 bases and J dropped 0; count of bases not matched to a gene: 13. The CDR3 covers 18 residues. CDR3 region: CASSVTYRTGTSTDTQYF. CDR3 DNA: TGCGCCAGCAGCGTTACCTATCGGACAGGGACTAGCACAGATACGCAGTATTTT.

The genes are TRBV10-3 and TRBJ2-7; a weak D match, TRBD1 (5 bases). Trimming cost V 5 bases and J 1 base, with 12 bases left between them. Germline CDR1 ENHRY, CDR2 SYGVKD. This CDR3 is built from 14 residues. The CDR3 is CAISSPDSSYEQYF. Here the CDR3 DNA reads TGTGCCATCAGTTCCCCTGACAGTTCCTACGAGCAGTACTTC.

This clone was seen a handful of times. The V call is TRBV4-3, the J call TRBJ1-2, with D maybe TRBD1 (5 bases). Germline CDR1 is LGHNA and CDR2 is YSLEER. CDR3 length: 14 residues. V was trimmed by 0 bases and J by 4 bases, leaving 9 bases between them. Here the CDR3 reads CASSQEAGLYGYTF. DNA for the CDR3: TGCGCCAGCAGCCAAGAGGCAGGGCTCTATGGCTACACCTTC.

The chain recombines TRBV29-1 with TRBJ2-5, with D perhaps TRBD1 (5 bases). Germline-derived CDR1 and CDR2 are SQVTM and ANQGSEA. This CDR3 is built from 13 residues. V was clipped by 6 bases and J by 9 bases, with 20 bases between them. CDR3 sequence: CSVRQGTWFAQYF. CDR3 in DNA: TGCAGCGTGAGGCAGGGTACGTGGTTTGCCCAGTACTTC.

The V gene is TRBV6-5, the J gene TRBJ2-7, with 7 bases identical to TRBD1. CDR1 is MNHEY, CDR2 SVGAGI, per germline. V trimming: 6 bases; J trimming: 1 base; junction bases outside the gene matches: 6. This CDR3 comprises 14 residues. CDR3 sequence reads: CASSTGQASYEQYF. The CDR3 nucleotides read TGTGCCAGCAGCACTGGACAGGCTTCCTACGAGCAGTACTTC.